Many counts were recorded for the clone carrying this TCR beta chain. Its target is unknown. The sample is drawn from a study of T cell repertoires in cytomegalovirus infection. Study in general: Signatures in public TCR beta sequences pointed to both CMV infection and matching HLA type.

Study results and caveats: Clonotypes of TCR beta that were HLA-C-restricted and CMV-specific dominated the ex vivo response. Identification of carriers of CMV plus the relevant HLA was performed using cumulative public TCR beta family frequency.

Each CDR3 protein gets one entry after TCRdb re-called the reads with MiXCR. The sample shows some 280,000 distinct CDR3 sequences, around 13% of them seen only once. This sequence was found in a human donor in good health (CMV status not recorded). Some clones in this sample may be carry-over from other donors' samples. The sequenced material came from PBMCs.

The chain's CDR3 is CASSLDRGSNQPQHF. In DNA form, the CDR3 reads TGTGCCAGCAGTCTTGACAGGGGTAGCAATCAGCCCCAGCATTTT. This rearrangement joins TRBV28 to TRBJ1-5; 8 bases are a match to TRBD1. J gave up 0 bases and V 5 bases, and 3 bases lay outside the gene matches. The CDR3 totals 15 residues. Per germline, CDR1 MDHEN and CDR2 SYDVKM.